This T cell receptor beta chain is drawn from a study of cytomegalovirus exposure and HLA in healthy donors. Background on the study: Among the roughly 370 genotyped donors, approximately 82% were placed in the Caucasian-associated ancestry cluster.

The CDR3 runs 13 residues. Germline CDR1 is ENHRY and CDR2 is SYGVKD. V was cut by 3 bases and J by 1 base, with 6 bases left in between. Researchers ran the PCR with 60 Vbeta and 13 Jbeta primers. This table comes from immunoSEQ multiplex PCR, and its TCRdb copy is limited to in-frame clones, with some not included. The data contain 100,000 to 150,000 clones, 83% of them singletons. This TCR came from a man aged 35 to 55 in good health and CMV-seronegative. Specimen: PBMCs. V usage is TRBV10-3 and J usage is TRBJ1-1, with D unresolved. The CDR3 here is CAISESRNTEAFF. CDR3 coding DNA: TGTGCCATCAGTGAATCCAGGAACACTGAAGCTTTCTTT.